Each of the 8 T cell receptor beta chains below was sequenced from the same sample in a study of early T cells in non-severe SARS-CoV-2 infection. One entry per CDR3 protein, called by TCRdb with MiXCR from the 5' RACE reads. In the table there are more than 90,000 distinct CDR3 sequences, less than 15% of which are singletons. The source material was whole blood. The receptor source for this set is an adult who was a healthcare worker with PCR-confirmed SARS-CoV-2 infection or an uninfected control (not recorded which).

This clonotype was counted a few times. The chain couples TRBV28 to TRBJ2-1; 7 bases align to TRBD2. Trimming removed 5 bases from V and 2 bases from J; junction bases left unmatched: 6. The CDR3 length is 15 residues. Germline values: CDR1 MDHEN, CDR2 SYDVKM. The chain's CDR3 is CASSQTSLAYNEQFF. In DNA, the CDR3 is TGTGCCAGCAGTCAGACTAGCCTAGCCTACAATGAGCAGTTCTTC.

The sample holds a few counts of this clonotype. The rearrangement uses TRBV7-2 and TRBJ2-3; D not resolved. CDR3 size: 13 residues. V gave up 5 bases and J gave up 6 bases, with 12 bases separating them. Germline CDR1 is SGHTA and CDR2 is FQGNSA. The DNA for the CDR3 is TGTGCCAGCAGCCGAGGTGGGGTGGATACGCAGTATTTT. Translation: CASSRGGVDTQYF.

This chain uses TRBV10-3 with TRBJ2-7; D perhaps matches TRBD2 (7 bases). The ends were cut back, 4 bases at V and 6 bases at J, with 13 bases in the middle. The CDR3 covers 13 residues. Germline V gene lookup returns CDR1 ENHRY and CDR2 SYGVKD. The CDR3 region has the DNA TGTGCCATCAGTGCGGAGGGGGAGGGCGAGCAGTACTTC. Amino acid sequence: CAISAEGEGEQYF.

This clonotype was seen ten or more times. The rearrangement joins TRBV20-1 to TRBJ1-2; D call uncertain. V was shortened by 6 bases and J by 1 base, with 9 bases between the two germline ends. In germline, CDR1 is DFQATT, CDR2 SNEGSKA (reference sequence). The CDR3 covers 12 residues. The CDR3 DNA follows: TGCAGTGCAGCCGCAGATAACTATGGCTACACCTTC. Its protein product is CSAAADNYGYTF.

The sample holds many counts of this clonotype. The V call is TRBV11-2, the J call TRBJ2-3; possible D gene TRBD1, 5 bases. From germline, CDR1 is SGHAT and CDR2 FQNNGV. The CDR3 runs 15 residues. The V end was cut by 2 bases, the J end by 2 bases, with 11 bases between. CDR3: CASSLQGLPTDTQYF. The DNA of the CDR3 is TGTGCCAGCAGCTTACAGGGATTACCCACAGATACGCAGTATTTT.

This clonotype was observed many times. The chain is built from TRBV29-1 and TRBJ1-2, with D maybe TRBD1 (6 bases). The CDR3 covers 13 residues. V was clipped by 6 bases and J by 3 bases, with 14 bases between them. Germline CDR1 is SQVTM and CDR2 is ANQGSEA. The CDR3 is CSVPRGGDYGYTF. In DNA form, the CDR3 reads TGCAGCGTCCCCCGCGGGGGCGACTATGGCTACACCTTC.

The chain is built from TRBV5-5 and TRBJ2-1; D call uncertain. There are 15 residues in the CDR3. The V and J ends lost 0 bases and 7 bases respectively, with 14 bases between them. CDR1 is SGHKS, CDR2 YYEKEE, per germline (reference sequence). The CDR3 sequence: CASSLEGLGWNEQFF. The CDR3 DNA is TGTGCCAGCAGCTTGGAAGGGTTGGGATGGAATGAGCAGTTCTTC.

This clonotype occurred many times. This chain uses TRBV12-3 or TRBV12-4 with TRBJ1-6; D is possibly TRBD1 (6 bases). The CDR3 contains 17 residues. The V end lost 2 bases, the J end lost 7 bases, and 18 bases lay between the germline ends. The CDR3 loop reads CASSLRFGGRGNSPLHF. CDR3 DNA: TGTGCCAGCAGTTTAAGGTTTGGGGGGCGCGGAAATTCACCCCTCCACTTT.